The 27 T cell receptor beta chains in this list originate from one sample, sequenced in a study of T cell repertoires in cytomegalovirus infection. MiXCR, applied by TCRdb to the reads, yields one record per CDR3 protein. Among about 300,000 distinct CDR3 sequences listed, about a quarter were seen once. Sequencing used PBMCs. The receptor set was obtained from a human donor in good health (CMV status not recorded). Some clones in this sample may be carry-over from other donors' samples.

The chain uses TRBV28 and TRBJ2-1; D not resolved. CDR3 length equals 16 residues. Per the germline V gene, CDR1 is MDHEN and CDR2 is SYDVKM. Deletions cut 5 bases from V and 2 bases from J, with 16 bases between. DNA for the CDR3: TGTGCCAGCAGTGCCTCCCCCCTAGGACCCTACAATGAGCAGTTCTTC. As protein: CASSASPLGPYNEQFF.

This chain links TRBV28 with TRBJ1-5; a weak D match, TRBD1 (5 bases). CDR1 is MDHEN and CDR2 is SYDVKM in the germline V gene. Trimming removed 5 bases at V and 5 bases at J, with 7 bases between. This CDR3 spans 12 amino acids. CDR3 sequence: CASSEGDQPQHF. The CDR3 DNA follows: TGTGCCAGCAGTGAAGGGGATCAGCCCCAGCATTTT.

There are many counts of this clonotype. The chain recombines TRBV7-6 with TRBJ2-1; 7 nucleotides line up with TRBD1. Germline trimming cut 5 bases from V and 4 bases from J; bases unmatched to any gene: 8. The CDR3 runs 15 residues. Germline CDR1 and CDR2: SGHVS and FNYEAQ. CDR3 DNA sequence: TGTGCCAGCAGCCAAGACACGACAGGGTACAATGAGCAGTTCTTC. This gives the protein CASSQDTTGYNEQFF.

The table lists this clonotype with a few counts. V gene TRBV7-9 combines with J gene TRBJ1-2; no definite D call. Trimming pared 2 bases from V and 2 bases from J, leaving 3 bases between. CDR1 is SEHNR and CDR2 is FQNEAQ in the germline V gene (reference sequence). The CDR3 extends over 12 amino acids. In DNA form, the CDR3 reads TGTGCCAGCAGCTTACAGAACTATGGCTACACCTTC. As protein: CASSLQNYGYTF. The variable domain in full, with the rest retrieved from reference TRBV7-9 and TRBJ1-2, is DTGVSQNPRHKITKRGQNVTFRCDPISEHNRLYWYRQTLGQGPEFLTYFQNEAQLEKSRLLSDRFSAERPKGSFSTLEIQRTEQGDSAMYLCASSLQNYGYTFGSGTRLTVV.

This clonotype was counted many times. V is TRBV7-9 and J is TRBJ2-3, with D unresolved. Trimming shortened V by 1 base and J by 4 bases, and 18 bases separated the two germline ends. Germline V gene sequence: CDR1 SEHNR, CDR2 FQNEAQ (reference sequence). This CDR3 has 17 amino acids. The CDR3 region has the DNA TGTGCCAGCAGCTTAGGGCCCTCCCACGATTCGGCAGATACGCAGTATTTT. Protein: CASSLGPSHDSADTQYF.

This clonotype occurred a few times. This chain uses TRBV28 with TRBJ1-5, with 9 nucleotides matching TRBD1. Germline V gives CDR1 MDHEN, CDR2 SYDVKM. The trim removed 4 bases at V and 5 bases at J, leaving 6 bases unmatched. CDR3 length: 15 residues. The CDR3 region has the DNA TGTGCCAGCAGTTCGGGAACAGGGGGCTATCAGCCCCAGCATTTT. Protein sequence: CASSSGTGGYQPQHF.

Written as DNA, the CDR3 is TGTGCCAGCAGCTTACAGGAGGGCCAGCCCCAGCATTTT. Amino acids: CASSLQEGQPQHF. This chain connects TRBV7-2 to TRBJ1-5; D unclear. The CDR3 spans 13 residues. The ends were cut back, 2 bases at V and 7 bases at J, with 9 bases in the middle. From germline, CDR1 is SGHTA and CDR2 FQGNSA.

CDR3 amino acids: CSARDGGSTYNEQFF. CDR3 in DNA: TGCAGTGCTAGAGATGGCGGGAGCACCTACAATGAGCAGTTCTTC. The V call is TRBV20-1, the J call TRBJ2-1; 7 bases match TRBD2. Germline V gene data show CDR1 as DFQATT and CDR2 as SNEGSKA (reference sequence). The CDR3 is 15 amino acids. Trimming took 0 bases from V and 2 from J; bases not matched to a gene: 4.

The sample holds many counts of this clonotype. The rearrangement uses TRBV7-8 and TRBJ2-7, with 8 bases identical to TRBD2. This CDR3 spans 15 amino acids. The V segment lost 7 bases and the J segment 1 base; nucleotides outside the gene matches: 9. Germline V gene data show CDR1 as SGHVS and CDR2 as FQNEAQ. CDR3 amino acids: CASKAGLAGSYEQYF. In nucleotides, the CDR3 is TGTGCCAGCAAGGCAGGTTTAGCGGGGTCCTACGAGCAGTACTTC.

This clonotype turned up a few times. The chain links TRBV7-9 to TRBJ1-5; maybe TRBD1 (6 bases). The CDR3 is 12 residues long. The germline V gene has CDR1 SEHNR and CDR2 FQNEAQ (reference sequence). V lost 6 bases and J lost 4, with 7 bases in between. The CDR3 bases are TGTGCCAGCAGTCAGGGGAATCAGCCCCAGCATTTT. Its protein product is CASSQGNQPQHF.

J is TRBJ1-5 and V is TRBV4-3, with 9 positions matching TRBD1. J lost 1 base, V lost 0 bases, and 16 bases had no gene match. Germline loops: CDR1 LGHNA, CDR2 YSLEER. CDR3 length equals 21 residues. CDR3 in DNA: TGCGCCAGCAGCCAAGATCAGGACAGGGGATGGATATATTGGAGCAATCAGCCCCAGCATTTT. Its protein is CASSQDQDRGWIYWSNQPQHF.

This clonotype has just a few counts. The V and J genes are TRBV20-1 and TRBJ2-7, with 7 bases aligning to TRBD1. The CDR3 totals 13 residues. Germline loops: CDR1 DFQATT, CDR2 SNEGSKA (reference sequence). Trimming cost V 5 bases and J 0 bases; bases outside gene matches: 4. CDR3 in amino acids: CSALEGASYEQYF. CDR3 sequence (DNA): TGCAGTGCTTTAGAGGGGGCCTCCTACGAGCAGTACTTC.

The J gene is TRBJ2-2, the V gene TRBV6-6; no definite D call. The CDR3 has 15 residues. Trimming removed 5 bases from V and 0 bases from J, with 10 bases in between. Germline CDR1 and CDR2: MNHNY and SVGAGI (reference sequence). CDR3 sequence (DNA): TGTGCCAGCAGTCGCCTCCTTTCGAACACCGGGGAGCTGTTTTTT. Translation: CASSRLLSNTGELFF.

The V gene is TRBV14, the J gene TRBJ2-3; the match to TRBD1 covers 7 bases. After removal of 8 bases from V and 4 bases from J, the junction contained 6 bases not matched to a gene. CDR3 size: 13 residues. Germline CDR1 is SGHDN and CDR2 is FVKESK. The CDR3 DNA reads TGTGCCAGCGCGGAAGGGGGCGCAGATACGCAGTATTTT. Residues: CASAEGGADTQYF.

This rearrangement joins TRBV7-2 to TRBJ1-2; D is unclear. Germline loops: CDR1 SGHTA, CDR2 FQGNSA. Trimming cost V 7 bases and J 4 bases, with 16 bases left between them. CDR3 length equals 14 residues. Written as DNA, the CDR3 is TGTGCCAGCAACGTGAACCCGGCCGGCTATGGCTACACCTTC. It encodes CASNVNPAGYGYTF.

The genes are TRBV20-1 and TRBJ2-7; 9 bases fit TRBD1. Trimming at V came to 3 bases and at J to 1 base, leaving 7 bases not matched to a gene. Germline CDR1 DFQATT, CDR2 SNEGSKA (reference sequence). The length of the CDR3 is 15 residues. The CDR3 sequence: CSASQDRGLSYEQYF. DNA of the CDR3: TGCAGTGCTAGCCAGGACAGGGGACTGTCCTACGAGCAGTACTTC.

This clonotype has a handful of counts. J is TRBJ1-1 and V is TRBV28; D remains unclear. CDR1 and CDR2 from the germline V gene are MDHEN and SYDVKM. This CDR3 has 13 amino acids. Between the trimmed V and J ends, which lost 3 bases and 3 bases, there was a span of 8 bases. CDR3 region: CASSFPQDTEAFF. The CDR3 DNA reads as TGTGCCAGCAGTTTTCCCCAGGACACTGAAGCTTTCTTT.

In DNA form, the CDR3 reads TGCAGCGTTGCGTATGTTAGGGGACAGTTGAACACTGAAGCTTTCTTT. Protein product: CSVAYVRGQLNTEAFF. This rearrangement joins TRBV29-1 to TRBJ1-1; 7 positions match TRBD1. The CDR3 totals 16 residues. Trimming removed 4 bases from V and 0 bases from J; junction bases left unmatched: 11. CDR1 SQVTM and CDR2 ANQGSEA come from the germline V gene.

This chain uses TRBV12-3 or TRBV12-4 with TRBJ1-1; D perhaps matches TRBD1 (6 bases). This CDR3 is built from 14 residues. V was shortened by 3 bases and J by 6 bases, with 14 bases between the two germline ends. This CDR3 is CASSFVQGISEAFF. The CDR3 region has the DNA TGTGCCAGCAGTTTTGTACAGGGAATCTCTGAAGCTTTCTTT.

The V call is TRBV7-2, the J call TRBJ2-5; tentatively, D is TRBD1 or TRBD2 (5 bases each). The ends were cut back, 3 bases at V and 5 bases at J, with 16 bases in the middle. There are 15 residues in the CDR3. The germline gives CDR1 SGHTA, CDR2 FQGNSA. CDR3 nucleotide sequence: TGTGCCAGCAGCTTGTCCGGGGCCCGGATCGAGACCCAGTACTTC. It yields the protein CASSLSGARIETQYF.

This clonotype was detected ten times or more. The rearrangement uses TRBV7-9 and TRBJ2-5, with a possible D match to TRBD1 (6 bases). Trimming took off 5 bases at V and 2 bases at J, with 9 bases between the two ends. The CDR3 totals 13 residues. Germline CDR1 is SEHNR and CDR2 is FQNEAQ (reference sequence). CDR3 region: CASSATGQETQYF. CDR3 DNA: TGTGCCAGCAGCGCGACAGGACAAGAGACCCAGTACTTC. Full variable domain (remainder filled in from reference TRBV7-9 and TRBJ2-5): DTGVSQNPRHKITKRGQNVTFRCDPISEHNRLYWYRQTLGQGPEFLTYFQNEAQLEKSRLLSDRFSAERPKGSFSTLEIQRTEQGDSAMYLCASSATGQETQYFGPGTRLLVL.

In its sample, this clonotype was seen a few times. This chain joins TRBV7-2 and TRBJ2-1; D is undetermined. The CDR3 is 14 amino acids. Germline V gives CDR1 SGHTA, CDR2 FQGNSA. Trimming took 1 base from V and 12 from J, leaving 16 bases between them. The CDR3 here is CASSLGFQDPGQFF. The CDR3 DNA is TGTGCCAGCAGCTTAGGGTTTCAGGACCCTGGGCAGTTCTTC. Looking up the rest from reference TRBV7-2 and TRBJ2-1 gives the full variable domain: GAGVSQSPSNKVTEKGKDVELRCDPISGHTALYWYRQSLGQGLEFLIYFQGNSAPDKSGLPSDRFSAERTGGSVSTLTIQRTQQEDSAVYLCASSLGFQDPGQFFGPGTRLTVL.

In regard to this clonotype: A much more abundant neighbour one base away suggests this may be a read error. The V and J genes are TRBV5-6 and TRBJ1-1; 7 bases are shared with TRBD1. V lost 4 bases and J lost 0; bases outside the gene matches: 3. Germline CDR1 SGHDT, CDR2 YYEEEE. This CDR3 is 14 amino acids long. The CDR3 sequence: CASSKTGMNTEAFF. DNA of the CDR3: TGTGCCAGCAGCAAGACAGGGATGAACACTGAAGCTTTCTTT.

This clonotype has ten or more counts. The CDR3 reads CASSPYGEEQFF. The CDR3 DNA sequence: TGTGCCAGCAGCCCCTATGGGGAGGAGCAGTTCTTC. The chain employs TRBV7-2 and TRBJ2-1, with TRBD2 as a possible D gene (5 bases). The CDR3 is 12 amino acids. Per the germline V gene, CDR1 is SGHTA and CDR2 is FQGNSA. Trimming took 5 bases from V and 10 from J, leaving 12 bases between them.

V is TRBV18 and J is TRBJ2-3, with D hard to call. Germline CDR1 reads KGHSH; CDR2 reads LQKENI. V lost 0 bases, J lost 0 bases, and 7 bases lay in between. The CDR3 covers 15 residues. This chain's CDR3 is CASSPPVLSTDTQYF. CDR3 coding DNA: TGTGCCAGCTCACCACCGGTCCTTAGCACAGATACGCAGTATTTT.

The CDR3: CATSDGPYEQYF. In DNA, the CDR3 is TGTGCCACCAGTGATGGACCCTACGAGCAGTACTTC. This chain links TRBV24-1 with TRBJ2-7, with no clear D. CDR1 and CDR2 from the germline V gene are KGHDR and SFDVKD. The V end was cut by 3 bases, the J end by 2 bases, with 4 bases between. The CDR3 sequence is 12 residues long.

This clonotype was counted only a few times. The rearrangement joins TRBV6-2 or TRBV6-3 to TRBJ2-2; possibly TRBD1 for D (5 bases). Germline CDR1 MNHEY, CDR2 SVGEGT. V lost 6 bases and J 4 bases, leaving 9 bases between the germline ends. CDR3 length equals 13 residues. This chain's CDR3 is CASRGRVTGELFF. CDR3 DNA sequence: TGTGCCAGCAGAGGCAGGGTCACCGGGGAGCTGTTTTTT.